This T cell receptor beta chain emerged from a study of shared clonotypes between healthy human individuals (dated by TCRdb to the early 2020s). For the wider study: The cohort included a few men and a couple of women between 18 and 49 years of age. Per donor, three plates each were used for CD4 naive and CD4 memory, two for CD8 naive, and one for CD8 memory. To estimate repertoire size and how much clonotype sharing occurs between individuals, the study deeply sequenced the blood TCR repertoires of about 5 healthy adults. Different laboratories and diverse techniques were used to prepare libraries and sequence TCR repertoires, to increase sequencing depth and limit assay-specific biases. Between about 0.9 and 10 billion PBMCs per donor were obtained by leukapheresis.

Trimming at the junction amounts to 5 bases on V and 7 bases on J, and the germline ends lie 14 bases apart. CDR1 is given as SGHTA and CDR2 as FQGNSA, both from the germline V gene. There are 14 amino acids in the CDR3, from cysteine to phenylalanine inclusive. Only the CDR3 region is kept as DNA, spanning 42 bases read in frame from base 1. The donors were healthy, HIV-negative adults with no recently reported acute infections or vaccinations. Every donor was a Caucasian adult residing in Nashville, Tennessee, USA. Magnetic negative selection was used to enrich CD4+ T cells, after which naive cells were positively selected on CD45RA and the negative fraction became the memory subset. After blood collection by leukapheresis, PBMCs were isolated using Ficoll-Histopaque density gradient centrifugation and then cryopreserved in the vapor phase of liquid nitrogen. Analytical flow cytometry was used to check the purity and quantity of every magnetically sorted T cell population. Genomic DNA was isolated from every sorted fraction and measured by UV absorbance on a Nanodrop 2000c.

This clone was seen only once. Its antigen remains unidentified. Nothing much larger sits one base from this clone, and base qualities are not available. What the study reported, not specific to this receptor: Naive subsets generally had larger estimated clonotype richness than memory subsets. Pairwise subsampling indicated that sequencing depth was expected to affect the degree of clonotype sharing among donors. Sharing across a few donors was observed for 5% to 6.5% of naive CD4, over 3% of naive CD8, roughly 2.3% of memory CD4, and 0.4% of memory CD8 clonotypes. Incomplete sequencing was indicated by rarefaction of sorted-subset datasets, despite the large sequencing depth. Higher generation probabilities were observed for clonotypes shared by all four sorted-subset donors than for non-shared clonotypes. The genetic and exposure-history diversity represented was limited by the small number of donors. Only blood was sampled, and tissue TCR repertoires likely differ from those in blood.

TCR CDR3 regions were amplified from genomic DNA by multiplex PCR using the deep immunoSEQ assay. Genomic DNA extracted from each cell subset was distributed evenly over all wells of several immunoSEQ 96-well plates, and each plate served as one replicate. Each replicate PCR for sorted subsets received around 210 ng genomic DNA, equal to around 32,000 T cell genomes. The purified libraries were quantified using a Qubit 3.0 fluorometer, sized with a Bioanalyzer 2100, and then quantified again using the KAPA Library Quantification kit. Every immunoSEQ 96-well plate was sequenced on a dedicated single-read 150-cycle Illumina NextSeq 550 flow cell. The original pipeline was this. Because only junctional sequences without quality scores were contained in the immunoSEQ output, filtering matching that applied to full-length reads could not be performed. Sequences were annotated with PyIR, a Python wrapper for IgBLAST v1.9, and V/J genes and CDR3 were assigned using IMGT germline references. Reads were removed for weak V/J assignments (E-value above 1e-6), missing CDR3, stop codons, out-of-frame junctions, or ambiguous translated residues. A V3J clonotype was defined by an identical inferred V gene, J gene, and CDR3 amino acid sequence. The percentage overlap between two repertoires was calculated by dividing the number of shared unique clonotypes by the size of the smaller repertoire. Three approaches were used to assess repertoire richness: RTK rarefaction, the Chao1 estimator, and Recon v2.1 estimates of unobserved clonotypes. Generation probabilities for all TCRbeta clonotypes obtained by the gDNA method from a handful of donors were computed using OLGA. TCRdb's version of the immuneACCESS table is confined to in-frame rearrangements and falls short of the full clone set. An unresolved V gene accounts for under half of the shortfall where checked; the remainder is of unknown origin. V, J and clone size derive from that table, while D and trimming were established from the DNA sequence. The sample profile shows roughly 2.6 million clones; approximately 94% of them were found once. Of the sample, 0.13% to 0.15% falls within the top ten clones.

This sequence was found in a man between 18 and 29 years old in good health. Source material: naive CD4+ T cells sorted from blood. The cell subset or site label corresponds to: CD45RA+ positively selected. In this chain, TRBV7-2 is recombined with TRBJ1-4, with no confidently assigned D gene. The CDR3 corresponds to CASSTLRASEKLFF. The bases read TGTGCCAGCAGCACACTTAGGGCCAGTGAAAAACTGTTTTTT.